This T cell receptor beta chain was retrieved from a study of CXCR3-negative and CXCR3-positive naive CD8 T cells (dated by TCRdb to about 2019). The study in broad terms: In total, some 130 million TRB reads were obtained, corresponding to roughly 1.5 +/- 0.3 million reads per library. Diversity and physicochemical repertoire analyses covered under twelve donors pooled from two independent experiments. The TRBV-TRBJ cluster analysis covered naive subsets from 5 or 6 donors and memory cells from 3 donors.

Inclusive of the bounding cysteine and phenylalanine, the CDR3 is 13 residues long. No DNA is recorded. Per the germline V gene, SGDLS is the CDR1 and YYNGEE is the CDR2. Sequencing took place on a NextSeq 550. The Human TCR Profiling Kit (MiLaboratory) was used to prepare UMI-labeled 5' RACE TRB cDNA libraries. The full amount of extracted RNA was used for cDNA synthesis, and the full amount of resulting cDNA was used for PCR amplification. Libraries were prepared in parallel with an identical number of PCR cycles. In the paper's pipeline: MIGEC and MiXCR extracted about 48,000 +/- 9,800 unique UMI-labeled TRB cDNA molecules per library, requiring at least two reads per UMI. On average, each library contained approximately 40,000 +/- 10,000 functional in-frame TRB CDR3 nucleotide clonotypes without stop codons. After each sample was downsampled to 5000 UMI-labeled TRB molecules, VDJtools was used to calculate diversity metrics such as normalized Shannon-Wiener and Chao1. Clonotype-size-weighted physicochemical properties of the central five CDR3 residues (interaction energy, strength, volume and Kidera factor 4) were computed in VDJtools. TCRdb reprocessed the public reads and reports one entry per CDR3 protein sequence, without DNA. TCRdb assigned the V and J calls; the authors' analysis was not used. Per the sample table, the count is some 130,000 distinct CDR3 sequences. Around 0.5% of the sample belongs to the ten largest clones.

Note on this clonotype: Its recognized antigen is unknown.

General conclusions and limits of the study: Naive CXCR3-negative and CXCR3-positive cells from the same donor showed similar TRBV-TRBJ usage, whereas memory cells showed distinct patterns. Compared with CXCR3-negative naive cells, CXCR3-positive naive cells had TRB CDR3s with higher hydrophobicity (lower Kidera factor 4), lower energy, and higher strength and volume indices. Because surface CD5, which is linked to self-reactivity in mice, was comparable between the naive subsets, TCR interaction strength was also inferred from the physicochemical properties of TRB CDR3s. Comparably high repertoire diversity was found in both naive subsets, whereas much lower repertoire diversity was found in memory CD8+ T cells. Freshly isolated PBMCs were used for most assays because CXCR3 expression went down partially after cryopreservation.

Each CD8+ T cell subset was flow-sorted in triplicate, with approximately 300,000 cells per subset placed directly into RLT lysis buffer. To keep memory contaminants out, a stringent definition of naive CD8+ T cells was applied: CD45RO-CCR7+CD27+CD95-. Peripheral blood mononuclear cells were isolated from buffy coats using standard density gradient centrifugation. A FACSAria III was used to flow-sort naive CXCR3-negative and CXCR3-positive CD8+ T cells. Total RNA was extracted from sorted cells with an RNeasy Mini Kit. This clonotype was obtained from a human donor in good health. Some clones in this sample may be carry-over from other donors' samples. The receptor chain draws on TRBV9 and TRBJ2-2; there is no DNA to check the TCRdb D call of TRBD1. The sequenced material came from naive CXCR3- CD8+ T cells from blood. The cell subset or site label here, explained by the study, means: CD45RO-CCR7+CD27+CD95- naive CD8+ T cells lacking CXCR3 (TNR3-). The CDR3 sequence is CASTMGGTGELFF.